Reported below is one T cell receptor (beta chain). The sample originates from a study of blood T cell repertoires in COVID-19. The data were produced by immunoSEQ multiplex PCR, yet TCRdb's version contains in-frame clones alone and is incomplete. Among almost 400,000 clones listed, around 89% were seen once. This CDR3 is 15 amino acids long. V lost 2 bases, J lost 0 bases, and 10 bases lay in between. CDR1 and CDR2 (germline): SGHAT, FQNNGV. The receptor was derived from a young woman with acute COVID-19. Input material: PBMCs or T cells enriched from blood (not recorded which). J is TRBJ1-2 and V is TRBV11-2, with a tentative D call TRBD1 (5 bases). In DNA, the CDR3 is TGTGCCAGCAGCTTATGGGGCCAGGCTAACTATGGCTACACCTTC. Protein product: CASSLWGQANYGYTF.